A few counts support the clone carrying this T cell receptor beta chain. Its cognate antigen is unknown. This specimen belongs to a study of blood T cells in healthy people across ages. Study conclusions and caveats: It was not possible, with unsorted PBMCs, to conclusively compare naive and antigen-experienced cells.

This CDR3 spans 17 amino acids. From germline, CDR1 is WSHSY and CDR2 SAAADI. Losses at the gene ends were 2 bases for V and 0 bases for J; bases not matched to a gene: 4. Next came a second PCR, run for roughly 7 to 12 cycles, which used a sample-barcoded 5' primer along with a J-beta primer mix. Per-sample output comprised a minimum of 2.5 million paired-end reads containing CDR3. Each CDR3 protein is one row after TCRdb ran MiXCR on the 5' RACE reads. Here the sample spans some 1.6 million distinct CDR3 sequences, roughly a third being singletons. J is TRBJ2-6 and V is TRBV10-2; 7 positions agree with TRBD1. Sequencing input: blood. This clonotype was obtained from a woman under 40 in good health. CDR3 amino acids: CASSERDSSSGANVLTF. DNA of the CDR3: TGCGCCAGCAGTGAGAGGGACAGCAGCTCTGGGGCCAACGTCCTGACTTTC.